A selection of T cell receptor beta chains follows, all from one sample in a study of Ad26.COV2.S vaccination and SARS-CoV-2 variants. TCRdb keeps only in-frame clones here, not all; method: immunoSEQ multiplex PCR. In the table there are approximately 410,000 clones, around 87% of which are singletons. The specimen was peripheral blood, collected in a trial of Ad26.COV2.S vaccine versus placebo. These receptors all stem from a person between 18 and 59 years old who received the Ad26.COV2.S COVID-19 vaccine or a placebo. The CDR3 runs from the conserved cysteine through the conserved F or W.

v_gene,CDR3aa
TRBV5-4,CASSWAPNQETQYF
TRBV4-1,CASSQPLGGAREAFF
TRBV7-2,CASSRPGFEHEQYF
TRBV18,CASSPSGESSYNEQFF
TRBV3-1/TRBV3-2,CASSADREAYEQYF
TRBV4-3,CASSQDLQFYGYTF
TRBV18,CASSPTANSGANVLTF
TRBV30,CAWSLQGDLYAF
TRBV6-5,CASSYSGTGRETQYF
TRBV7-2,CASSLVGGAETQYF
TRBV27,CASSSQEQGSEKLFF
TRBV2,CASDGVSGTGTEQYF
TRBV7-2,CASSLGWESPLHF
TRBV5-5,CASSPSPGRRNEKLFF
TRBV4-3,CASSRTIRGSSYNEQFF
TRBV10-3,CAIRTGHLGDQYF
TRBV10-3,CAISGRDRGYEQYF
TRBV7-2,CASSTRGTPGNNEQFF
TRBV28,CASSLFQGAGGANVLTF
TRBV9,CASRGRAGANVLTF
TRBV19,CASRGTVFEQYF
TRBV7-2,CASSTSQGASYEQYF
TRBV4-3,CASSPRQGANGYTF
TRBV28,CASTLPLGGGADNEQFF
TRBV2,CASSRDSNNEQFF
TRBV3-1/TRBV3-2,CASRDQPGQDNSPLHF
TRBV7-2,CASSLVSLVVQPQHF
TRBV23-1,CASSQSLVRTQDTQYF
TRBV4-1,CASSQEQKGGEFF
TRBV6-6,CASSLRDHYEQYF